This T cell receptor (beta chain) emerged from a study of OX40 agonist ivuxolimab in advanced cancers. About the study as a whole: Ivuxolimab was an agonistic, fully human IgG2 monoclonal antibody directed against OX40 (CD134), a costimulatory receptor. Intravenous ivuxolimab was administered to patients every 2 weeks at six dose levels: 0.01, 0.1, 0.3, 1.5, 3 and 10 mg/kg. Of the approximately 50 dose-escalation patients, hepatocellular carcinoma was present in about 20, melanoma in roughly 15, renal cell carcinoma in 9 and head and neck cancer in 9. The dose-escalation cohort was roughly 80% male with a mean age of 60 years, ranging from roughly 23 to 85. Patients were allowed to have had prior anti-PD-1, anti-PD-L1 or anti-CTLA-4 therapy, and approximately 39% of the dose-escalation patients had been treated with checkpoint inhibitors. Partial responses were achieved by three dose-escalation patients, of whom one had hepatocellular carcinoma and two had cutaneous melanoma. Peripheral TCRbeta sequencing was intended to test whether TCR sequence diversity was altered and clonal T-cell expansion was caused by ivuxolimab. The paper reports the monotherapy dose-escalation portion (N of about 50 patients) of the phase I ivuxolimab trial.

On this clone itself: Its antigen is currently not known. Base qualities were left out, and no much larger clone turns up one base away.

Its CDR3 holds 13 amino acids, cysteine through phenylalanine. Only CDR3 DNA is held: 39 bases, read in frame from base 1. V and J are truncated by 8 bases and 2 bases respectively, leaving an intervening sequence of 13 bases. The germline V gene specifies SGHNT as CDR1 and YENEEA as CDR2. What the research found in general, with its limitations: In the 0.1-3.0 mg/kg groups, partial responders were among the patients with the lowest normalized peripheral clonal expansion, particularly in CD8+ T cells. The antigen specificity of the peripheral T cells that underwent clonal expansion was not determined. Low levels of normalized T-cell clonal expansion were also seen in some nonresponding patients. At doses of 0.1 to 3.0 mg/kg, clonal expansion of both CD4+ and CD8+ T cells in blood was seen between baseline and week 6. After ivuxolimab, CD8+ T cells had more expanded clones than CD4+ T cells on average.

Patients with autoimmune disease history or receiving systemic immunosuppression were excluded from the trial. In every dose cohort, peripheral blood was drawn for TCR sequencing at baseline, cycle 4 day 1, and cycle 7 day 1. Samples were obtained from an open-label, multicenter, first-in-human phase I dose-escalation trial of ivuxolimab. Adults with locally advanced or metastatic melanoma, renal cell, hepatocellular, or head and neck squamous cell carcinoma were enrolled in the trial. Before TCR sequencing, CD4+ T cells and CD8+ T cells were sorted from peripheral blood as separate populations. Genomic DNA was isolated from the sorted cells so that the TCRbeta CDR3 region could be sequenced. The immunoSEQ Assay was used to sequence the TCRbeta CDR3 regions. This is the immuneACCESS table as TCRdb keeps it, with only in-frame sequences that have V and J called. A part of the clones is gone; compared with another copy, unresolved V genes explain less than half, and the rest is unexplained. The table for this sample lists about 100,000 clones; roughly 91% of them were counted only once. Around 1.5% of the sample belongs to the ten largest clones.

The sample in question was CD4+ or CD8+ T cells sorted from blood, obtained in a trial of the OX40 agonist ivuxolimab. The chain is made from TRBV11-3 and TRBJ2-7; the best D guess is TRBD2, with 6 bases matching. The sequence derives from an adult with an advanced solid tumor such as melanoma, head and neck, liver or kidney cancer. The nucleotide sequence is given as TGTGCCAGCCAGCGGGCGGGGACCTACGAGCAGTACTTC. Translated, this gives CASQRAGTYEQYF. Extended through the reference TRBV11-3 and TRBJ2-7 proteins, this CDR3 yields the full variable domain: EAGVVQSPRYKIIEKKQPVAFWCNPISGHNTLYWYLQNLGQGPELLIRYENEEAVDDSQLPKDRFSAERLKGVDSTLKIQPAELGDSAVYLCASQRAGTYEQYFGPGTRLTVT.